The 27 T cell receptor beta chains presented below share a single source sample, sequenced in a study of blood T cell repertoires in COVID-19. The data were produced by immunoSEQ multiplex PCR, yet TCRdb's version contains in-frame clones alone and is incomplete. The sample shows hundreds of thousands of clones, 80% to 90% of them seen only once. The sequencing input was PBMCs or T cells enriched from blood (not recorded which). These receptors were obtained from a man aged 25-40 years who had recovered from COVID-19.

The CDR3 is CASSLFRVGQTNYGYTF. The CDR3 DNA follows: TGTGCCAGCAGTTTGTTTAGGGTGGGACAGACTAACTATGGCTACACCTTC. The genes are TRBV28 and TRBJ1-2; 7 bases fit TRBD1. V was clipped by 3 bases and J by 0 bases; unmatched bases: 10. The CDR3 has 17 residues. Germline CDR1 and CDR2: MDHEN and SYDVKM.

CDR3 residues: CSASSTGQGNQPQHF. The CDR3 DNA reads as TGCAGTGCTAGTTCTACGGGACAGGGCAATCAGCCCCAGCATTTT. The chain carries TRBV20-1 and TRBJ1-5; 8 nucleotides align to TRBD1. CDR1 and CDR2 from the germline V gene are DFQATT and SNEGSKA (reference sequence). The CDR3 covers 15 residues. With V trimmed by 3 bases and J by 2 bases, 6 bases remained unmatched.

V gene TRBV11-3 combines with J gene TRBJ2-1, with 11 positions matching TRBD2. V was pared by 5 bases and J by 5 bases, with 2 bases of the junction left unmatched. Germline V gene sequence: CDR1 SGHNT, CDR2 YENEEA. This CDR3 contains 14 residues. The CDR3 region is CASSRLAGNNEQFF. CDR3 nucleotide sequence: TGTGCCAGCAGCCGACTAGCGGGAAACAATGAGCAGTTCTTC.

The rearrangement uses TRBV6-5 and TRBJ2-5; 8 bases are a match to TRBD1. The CDR3 has 15 residues. Germline V gene data show CDR1 as MNHEY and CDR2 as SVGAGI. Trimming removed 5 bases from V and 4 bases from J; junction bases left unmatched: 9. CDR3 nucleotides: TGTGCCAGCAGTCCAGGGGGCCCTGGTGGAGAGACCCAGTACTTC. Its translation is CASSPGGPGGETQYF.

This clone was detected once. The chain employs TRBV27 and TRBJ1-3, with 7 bases aligning to TRBD1. Germline CDR1 and CDR2: MNHEY and SMNVEV (reference sequence). CDR3 length: 14 residues. The junction had 1 base not matched to a gene; V was cut back by 3 bases and J by 2 bases. The CDR3 nucleotides are TGTGCCAGCAGTTTGACAGGGACTGGAAACACCATATATTTT. Its translation: CASSLTGTGNTIYF.

The chain recombines TRBV27 with TRBJ1-2; 7 bases agree with TRBD1. The junction had 15 bases not matched to a gene; V was cut back by 6 bases and J by 5 bases. CDR1 MNHEY and CDR2 SMNVEV come from the germline V gene (reference sequence). The CDR3 has 16 residues. CDR3 DNA sequence: TGTGCCAGCAGCCCCGGGGTCGGACAGGTGTGGTATGGCTACACCTTC. It translates to CASSPGVGQVWYGYTF.

The chain employs TRBV5-6 and TRBJ2-1; 11 bases agree with TRBD1. Germline CDR1 is SGHDT and CDR2 is YYEEEE. The CDR3 totals 16 residues. Germline trimming cut 4 bases from V and 6 bases from J; bases unmatched to any gene: 9. CDR3 amino acids: CASSQTGTGGSNEQFF. Here the CDR3 DNA reads TGTGCCAGCAGCCAAACGGGGACAGGGGGTTCCAATGAGCAGTTCTTC.

The gene calls are TRBV11-2 and TRBJ2-7, with 7 bases lining up with TRBD2. CDR3 length equals 16 residues. CDR1 is SGHAT and CDR2 is FQNNGV in the germline V gene. With V trimmed by 5 bases and J by 7 bases, 17 bases remained unmatched. CDR3 amino acids: CASSPRGSGTTKEQYF. DNA for the CDR3: TGTGCCAGCAGCCCTAGAGGGAGCGGGACCACTAAGGAGCAGTACTTC.

The chain uses TRBV7-9 and TRBJ1-4, with D possibly being TRBD1 (5 bases). The CDR3 covers 15 residues. The germline gives CDR1 SEHNR, CDR2 FQNEAQ (reference sequence). V lost 1 base, J lost 4 bases, and 10 bases lay in between. This CDR3 reads CASSLDSGFNEKLFF. The CDR3 coding sequence is TGTGCCAGCAGCTTAGATTCAGGGTTTAATGAAAAACTGTTTTTT.

The rearrangement uses TRBV30 and TRBJ2-2, with 9 nucleotides matching TRBD2. With 2 bases clipped from V and 3 bases from J, the junction kept 7 bases outside the gene matches. The CDR3 is made up of 16 amino acids. CDR1 GTSNPN and CDR2 SVGIG come from the germline V gene (reference sequence). CDR3 sequence: CAWSQAGGGDTGELFF. For the CDR3, the DNA is TGTGCCTGGAGTCAAGCGGGAGGTGGTGACACCGGGGAGCTGTTTTTT.

This chain uses TRBV29-1 with TRBJ2-3; 11 bases are a match to TRBD1. The CDR3 length is 15 residues. CDR1 and CDR2 (germline): SQVTM, ANQGSEA. Unmatched junction bases numbered 6, after V lost 5 bases and J lost 2 bases. The CDR3 sequence: CSVRGTGGFTDTQYF. The CDR3, as DNA: TGCAGCGTTCGCGGGACAGGGGGTTTCACAGATACGCAGTATTTT.

The gene calls are TRBV7-8 and TRBJ1-3; D perhaps matches TRBD1 (6 bases). The CDR3 is 15 residues long. Germline loops: CDR1 SGHVS, CDR2 FQNEAQ. V was trimmed by 5 bases and J by 1 base, leaving 12 bases between them. CDR3 sequence reads: CASSAPQGSGNTIYF. The CDR3 DNA is TGTGCCAGCAGCGCGCCACAGGGTTCTGGAAACACCATATATTTT.

V is TRBV13 and J is TRBJ2-7; TRBD1 matches 9 bases. The V gene's germline CDR1 is PRHDT and CDR2 FYEKMQ (reference sequence). This CDR3 is 15 amino acids long. Losses at the gene ends were 3 bases for V and 0 bases for J; bases not matched to a gene: 3. CDR3 bases: TGTGCCAGCAGCTTTCTGGGACAGGGCTCCTACGAGCAGTACTTC. It is translated as CASSFLGQGSYEQYF.

The chain joins TRBV18 to TRBJ1-2, with D unclear. CDR1 is KGHSH and CDR2 is LQKENI in the germline V gene. This CDR3 is 13 amino acids long. V lost 6 bases to trimming and J lost 7 bases, with 15 bases between them. CDR3 nucleotide sequence: TGTGCCAGCTCCCCCAGCGATTTCGGTGGCTACACCTTC. It encodes CASSPSDFGGYTF.

This chain links TRBV29-1 with TRBJ2-7; TRBD1 is a possible D gene (6 bases). CDR1 SQVTM and CDR2 ANQGSEA come from the germline V gene. The CDR3 length is 14 residues. V lost 6 bases and J lost 6, with 21 bases in between. CDR3 loop: CSVGTGTNGGEQYF. CDR3 in DNA: TGCAGCGTAGGTACCGGGACAAATGGCGGCGAGCAGTACTTC.

This sequence joins TRBV19 and TRBJ2-3; D is unclear. Germline V gene sequence: CDR1 LNHDA, CDR2 SQIVND (reference sequence). V was clipped by 6 bases and J by 6 bases, with 13 bases between them. The CDR3 runs to 13 residues. CDR3 residues: CASSALTEDTQYF. For the CDR3, the DNA is TGTGCCAGTAGCGCCTTAACTGAGGATACGCAGTATTTT.

This clone was seen only once. Here the CDR3 DNA reads TGTGCCAGCAGCGAGCGGACAGTACCCAATCAGCCCCAGCATTTT. Protein product: CASSERTVPNQPQHF. V and J are TRBV2 and TRBJ1-5, with D possibly TRBD1 on 6 matching bases. The V gene's germline CDR1 is SNHLY and CDR2 FYNNEI. With 6 bases removed from V and 3 bases from J, the gap between germline ends came to 15 bases. This CDR3 is built from 15 residues.

The chain recombines TRBV28 with TRBJ2-1; no definite D call. The CDR3 is 15 residues long. From germline, CDR1 is MDHEN and CDR2 SYDVKM. The ends were cut back, 3 bases at V and 2 bases at J, with 11 bases in the middle. The CDR3 bases are TGTGCCAGCAGTTTTGCCAGCGAAGCCTACAATGAGCAGTTCTTC. Its protein product is CASSFASEAYNEQFF.

The gene calls are TRBV3-1 (or the pseudogene TRBV3-2) and TRBJ2-7; D is possibly TRBD2 (6 bases). This CDR3 spans 11 amino acids. Trimming cost V 2 bases and J 10 bases, with 9 bases left between them. Germline CDR1 LGHDT, CDR2 YNNKEL (reference sequence). The CDR3 protein is CASSQLGLQYF. The CDR3 DNA is TGTGCCAGCAGCCAATTAGGACTACAGTACTTC.

This clone was counted once. The rearrangement joins TRBV5-1 to TRBJ1-4, with D possibly TRBD1 on 6 matching bases. Trimming took 6 bases from V and 5 from J, leaving 14 bases between them. Germline-derived CDR1 and CDR2 are SGHRS and YFSETQ. This CDR3 is built from 14 residues. The CDR3 DNA follows: TGCGCCAGCACCCTGACAGGCTCAAATGAAAAACTGTTTTTT. Translating it yields CASTLTGSNEKLFF.

The V gene is TRBV3-1 (or the pseudogene TRBV3-2), the J gene TRBJ2-5; D unresolved. The germline V gene has CDR1 LGHDT and CDR2 YNNKEL (reference sequence). The CDR3 has 12 amino acids. Deletions cut 4 bases from V and 0 bases from J, with 3 bases between. As DNA, the CDR3 is TGTGCCAGCAGCCTCTACCAAGAGACCCAGTACTTC. The encoded protein is CASSLYQETQYF.

The chain is built from TRBV11-2 and TRBJ2-3; D is undetermined. The germline CDR1 and CDR2 sequences are SGHAT and FQNNGV. The length of the CDR3 is 13 residues. Trimming left V 5 bases short and J 4 bases short, with 10 bases between. DNA of the CDR3: TGTGCCAGCAGCCCAGTGCTAGCAGATACGCAGTATTTT. This sequence encodes CASSPVLADTQYF.

V gene TRBV28 combines with J gene TRBJ2-3, with unresolved D. Germline assignment: CDR1 MDHEN and CDR2 SYDVKM. The CDR3 extends over 12 amino acids. With 3 bases removed from V and 6 bases from J, the gap between germline ends came to 7 bases. The CDR3 region has the DNA TGTGCCAGCAGTTTTTCTGTGGATACGCAGTATTTT. It is translated as CASSFSVDTQYF.

The V and J genes are TRBV18 and TRBJ2-1, with TRBD2 matching over 8 bases. Trimming at V came to 4 bases and at J to 8 bases, leaving 13 bases not matched to a gene. Germline V gene data show CDR1 as KGHSH and CDR2 as LQKENI. The CDR3 has 16 residues. The DNA for the CDR3 is TGTGCCAGCTCACGTTCCTCATTGGCGGGAGGTGATGAGCAGTTCTTC. Translation: CASSRSSLAGGDEQFF.

The rearrangement links TRBV13 to TRBJ2-2, with a tentative D call TRBD1 (5 bases). The CDR3 loop spans 16 amino acids. V was cut by 5 bases and J by 2 bases, with 15 bases left in between. The V gene's germline CDR1 is PRHDT and CDR2 FYEKMQ (reference sequence). The CDR3: CASSPTGRGNTGELFF. In nucleotides, the CDR3 is TGTGCCAGCAGCCCCACCGGTAGGGGCAACACCGGGGAGCTGTTTTTT.

This chain joins TRBV27 and TRBJ2-1, with 11 nucleotides matching TRBD2. Germline CDR1 MNHEY, CDR2 SMNVEV (reference sequence). CDR3 size: 20 residues. The junction had 12 bases not matched to a gene; V was cut back by 2 bases and J by 0 bases. The CDR3 loop reads CASSLISWSSGRNSYNEQFF. The DNA for the CDR3 is TGTGCCAGCAGTTTAATTTCTTGGTCTAGCGGGAGGAACTCCTACAATGAGCAGTTCTTC.

This rearrangement joins TRBV6-1 to TRBJ2-2, with TRBD2 as a possible D gene (6 bases). Trimming shortened V by 2 bases and J by 2 bases, and 12 bases separated the two germline ends. The CDR3 length is 16 residues. The germline V gene has CDR1 MNHNS and CDR2 SASEGT. The CDR3 DNA reads as TGTGCCAGCAGTGAATTCCGGGACTCTAACACCGGGGAGCTGTTTTTT. Amino acid sequence: CASSEFRDSNTGELFF.